This T cell receptor beta chain is from a study of T cells in women clearing cervical HPV infection. Study-wide context: Control women cleared a single incident HPV16 infection within 12 months. Only a few women had HLA typing results available. Case blood drawn at lesion detection; control blood after infection cleared.

Study-wide points: Effector/memory and HPV-specific T cells were not isolated, and association timing is unknown.

As to this clone: Its matching antigen is unknown. Relative to the germline gene, one junction end is altered; a read error may explain this. The read halts 3 residues ahead of the CDR3 end, with the missing end drawn from the germline J gene.

In germline, CDR1 is LGHNA, CDR2 YNFKEQ. The CDR3 is 15 residues long. Clones were sequenced by immunoSEQ multiplex PCR, and TCRdb holds only the in-frame ones, with some missing. The sample totals roughly 32,000 clones; its top ten clones hold around 3.2%. The sequenced sample consisted of blood buffy coat. The sequence derives from a woman aged 18-70 years with a cervical HPV16 infection that either progressed to CIN3+ or cleared (not recorded which). The J gene is TRBJ1-1, the V gene TRBV4-2, with a possible D match to TRBD1 (6 bases). The CDR3 bases that were read are TGCGCCAGCAGGACAGCCTTCAAAATGAACACTGAA. As protein: CASRTAFKMNTE. In full, the CDR3 is CASRTAFKMNTEAFF.